Below are 30 T cell receptor beta chains sequenced from a single sample in a study of cytomegalovirus exposure and HLA in healthy donors. Vbeta (60) and Jbeta (13) primers were used in the PCR. Some clones are missing from TCRdb's copy, which holds only in-frame ones; the method was immunoSEQ multiplex PCR. The sample shows around 200,000 clones, around three quarters of them seen only once. The specimen was PBMCs. Receptor source: a woman between 50 and 59 years old in good health and CMV-seronegative.

To note about this clone: A much more abundant neighbour one base away suggests this may be a read error. Within the sample, other DNA sequences also encode this same CDR3. The chain combines TRBV4-1 with TRBJ1-6; unclear D gene. CDR3 length: 16 residues. Germline V gene lookup returns CDR1 MGHRA and CDR2 YSYEKL. CDR3 in amino acids: CASSPGDIRGNSPLHF. CDR3 DNA sequence: TGCGCCAGCAGTCCCGGAGATATAAGAGGAAATTCCCCCCTCCACTTT.

This chain uses TRBV19 with TRBJ1-4; 7 nucleotides align to TRBD1. Looked up from germline, CDR1 is LNHDA and CDR2 is SQIVND (reference sequence). CDR3 length equals 16 residues. V gave up 5 bases and J gave up 0 bases; unmatched junction bases: 6. The CDR3: CASSVTGTATNEKLFF. As DNA, the CDR3 is TGTGCCAGTAGTGTAACCGGGACAGCAACTAATGAAAAACTGTTTTTT.

This clone came up a few times. J is TRBJ2-7 and V is TRBV28; 8 bases fit TRBD2. Trimming removed 8 bases from V and 5 bases from J; junction bases left unmatched: 2. The CDR3 runs to 11 residues. From germline, CDR1 is MDHEN and CDR2 SYDVKM. The chain's CDR3 is CASLAGHEQYF. The CDR3 DNA reads TGTGCCAGCCTAGCGGGCCACGAGCAGTACTTC.

The chain employs TRBV19 and TRBJ2-4; 9 bases are a match to TRBD1. The CDR3 covers 14 residues. V lost 6 bases to trimming and J lost 7 bases; unmatched junction nucleotides: 7. Germline CDR1 LNHDA, CDR2 SQIVND (reference sequence). The DNA of the CDR3 is TGTGCCAGTAGCAGTGGACAGGGGATCAACATTCAGTACTTC. This gives the protein CASSSGQGINIQYF. Using reference TRBV19 and TRBJ2-4 for the parts outside the CDR3, the full variable domain is DGGITQSPKYLFRKEGQNVTLSCEQNLNHDAMYWYRQDPGQGLRLIYYSQIVNDFQKGDIAEGYSVSREKKESFPLTVTSAQKNPTAFYLCASSSGQGINIQYFGAGTRLSVL.

Turning to this clone: An end of the junction differs from the germline gene, which may be a read error. The V call is TRBV7-9, the J call TRBJ1-3; no firm D call. This CDR3 is 12 amino acids long. Per germline, CDR1 SEHNR and CDR2 FQNEAQ (reference sequence). CDR3 region: CTSSQEGGTIYF. The CDR3 DNA sequence: TGTACCAGCAGCCAAGAGGGCGGCACCATATATTTT.

The chain recombines TRBV18 with TRBJ2-7; 7 positions match TRBD2. The CDR3 is 13 amino acids. In germline, CDR1 is KGHSH, CDR2 LQKENI. Unmatched junction bases numbered 4, after V lost 3 bases and J lost 5 bases. In DNA form, the CDR3 reads TGTGCCAGCTCACCGGCGGGGGACCACGAGCAGTACTTC. It translates to CASSPAGDHEQYF.

This sequence joins TRBV29-1 and TRBJ2-2, with 8 bases matching TRBD1. Germline V gene lookup returns CDR1 SQVTM and CDR2 ANQGSEA. V lost 5 bases and J lost 4; bases outside the gene matches: 15. This CDR3 has 17 residues. CDR3 sequence reads: CSVRLVTGTGFTGELFF. CDR3 nucleotide sequence: TGCAGCGTTCGCTTGGTTACCGGGACAGGATTCACCGGGGAGCTGTTTTTT.

This clone appeared a single time. The chain is built from TRBV7-9 and TRBJ1-5, with TRBD1 identical over 7 bases. CDR3 length: 17 residues. The V segment lost 4 bases and the J segment 2 bases; nucleotides outside the gene matches: 11. Germline-derived CDR1 and CDR2 are SEHNR and FQNEAQ (reference sequence). CDR3 DNA sequence: TGTGCCAGCAGCTCAACGACAGGGCGGAATGGCAATCAGCCCCAGCATTTT. Protein sequence: CASSSTTGRNGNQPQHF. Supplemented by reference TRBV7-9 and TRBJ1-5, the full variable domain reads DTGVSQNPRHKITKRGQNVTFRCDPISEHNRLYWYRQTLGQGPEFLTYFQNEAQLEKSRLLSDRFSAERPKGSFSTLEIQRTEQGDSAMYLCASSSTTGRNGNQPQHFGDGTRLSIL.

The V gene is TRBV27, the J gene TRBJ2-7; no firm D call. CDR3 length: 12 amino acids. CDR1 MNHEY and CDR2 SMNVEV come from the germline V gene (reference sequence). V shed 0 bases and J shed 9 bases, with 9 bases lying between them. The CDR3 reads CASSLSGQAQYF. In DNA, the CDR3 is TGTGCCAGCAGTTTATCGGGCCAGGCGCAGTACTTC.

V is TRBV7-2 and J is TRBJ2-1, with TRBD1 as a possible D gene (5 bases). The germline CDR1 and CDR2 sequences are SGHTA and FQGNSA. V was cut by 4 bases and J by 4 bases, with 11 bases left in between. This CDR3 has 14 residues. The CDR3 loop is CASSSTAGYNEQFF. CDR3 sequence (DNA): TGTGCCAGCAGCTCTACGGCAGGGTACAATGAGCAGTTCTTC.

The table lists this clone with a count of one. The J gene is TRBJ2-7, the V gene TRBV7-8; TRBD2 matches 8 bases. J lost 4 bases, V lost 1 base, and 3 bases had no gene match. CDR1 and CDR2 (germline): SGHVS, FQNEAQ. The CDR3 sequence is 14 residues long. CDR3 amino acids: CASSLGLARYEQYF. The CDR3 DNA follows: TGTGCCAGCAGCTTAGGACTAGCGCGTTACGAGCAGTACTTC. Based on the CDR3 plus reference TRBV7-8 and TRBJ2-7, the full variable domain is GAGVSQSPRYKVAKRGQDVALRCDPISGHVSLFWYQQALGQGPEFLTYFQNEAQLDKSGLPSDRFFAERPEGSVSTLKIQRTQQEDSAVYLCASSLGLARYEQYFGPGTRLTVT.

This clone has more than one count but fewer than ten. The V and J genes are TRBV27 and TRBJ1-2; 7 bases are shared with TRBD1. Germline trimming cut 6 bases from V and 8 bases from J; bases unmatched to any gene: 12. Germline V gene sequence: CDR1 MNHEY, CDR2 SMNVEV (reference sequence). The CDR3 spans 14 residues. This chain's CDR3 is CASSESTGFSGYTF. In nucleotides, the CDR3 is TGTGCCAGCAGCGAATCGACAGGGTTTTCGGGCTACACCTTC.

The V and J genes are TRBV30 and TRBJ1-6; the match to TRBD1 covers 7 bases. The CDR3 is 13 residues long. Germline CDR1 and CDR2: GTSNPN and SVGIG (reference sequence). J gave up 9 bases and V 1 base, and 3 bases lay outside the gene matches. CDR3 DNA: TGTGCCTGGAGTGCGGACAGGAGTTCACCCCTCCACTTT. Protein product: CAWSADRSSPLHF.

This clone has a handful of counts. This chain connects TRBV2 to TRBJ2-1; tentatively, D is TRBD1 (6 bases). This CDR3 contains 16 residues. V was shortened by 9 bases and J by 3 bases, with 21 bases between the two germline ends. CDR1 and CDR2 from the germline V gene are SNHLY and FYNNEI. The CDR3 bases are TGTGCCAGTATGGGATGGGGACAACAATTCTACAATGAGCAGTTCTTC. This sequence encodes CASMGWGQQFYNEQFF.

The chain joins TRBV5-1 to TRBJ2-6; D unresolved. Germline CDR1 is SGHRS and CDR2 is YFSETQ. This CDR3 spans 17 amino acids. Trimming left V 1 base short and J 2 bases short, with 13 bases between. Written as DNA, the CDR3 is TGCGCCAGCAGCTTGTCGGATTCCGGAGCTGGGGCCAACGTCCTGACTTTC. This codes for CASSLSDSGAGANVLTF. The full variable domain, rest sourced from reference TRBV5-1 and TRBJ2-6, is KAGVTQTPRYLIKTRGQQVTLSCSPISGHRSVSWYQQTPGQGLQFLFEYFSETQRNKGNFPGRFSGRQFSNSRSEMNVSTLELGDSALYLCASSLSDSGAGANVLTFGAGSRLTVL.

The chain is built from TRBV28 and TRBJ2-5; TRBD2 is a possible D gene (5 bases). The CDR3 has 13 amino acids. The V end lost 6 bases, the J end lost 5 bases, and 13 bases lay between the germline ends. Per germline, CDR1 MDHEN and CDR2 SYDVKM. CDR3 protein: CASSPRRPETQYF. CDR3 in DNA: TGTGCCAGCAGCCCCAGGAGGCCTGAGACCCAGTACTTC. Combining the CDR3 with reference TRBV28 and TRBJ2-5 gives the whole variable domain DVKVTQSSRYLVKRTGEKVFLECVQDMDHENMFWYRQDPGLGLRLIYFSYDVKMKEKGDIPEGYSVSREKKERFSLILESASTNQTSMYLCASSPRRPETQYFGPGTRLLVL.

J is TRBJ2-7 and V is TRBV28; 7 bases agree with TRBD1. J gave up 1 base and V 6 bases, and 18 bases lay outside the gene matches. This CDR3 has 18 residues. Germline CDR1 is MDHEN and CDR2 is SYDVKM. The CDR3 nucleotides are TGTGCCAGCAGCCCTATAAACCTCGGACAGGATCGATCCTACGAGCAGTACTTC. This translates into CASSPINLGQDRSYEQYF.

This sequence joins TRBV7-9 and TRBJ1-6, with 8 bases that match TRBD1. V lost 5 bases to trimming and J lost 9 bases; unmatched junction nucleotides: 9. Germline V CDR1 and CDR2: SEHNR, FQNEAQ (reference sequence). There are 15 residues in the CDR3. CDR3 DNA sequence: TGTGCCAGCAGCACGGACAGGGTACGATTTTCACCCCTCCACTTT. It encodes CASSTDRVRFSPLHF.

The rearrangement uses TRBV5-1 and TRBJ2-1; 10 nucleotides match TRBD1. The V and J ends lost 0 bases and 7 bases, in that order; junction bases with no gene match: 7. The CDR3 has 16 residues. Germline-derived CDR1 and CDR2 are SGHRS and YFSETQ. The CDR3 DNA follows: TGCGCCAGCAGCTTGGGACAGGGGGCCCCTTGGAATGAGCAGTTCTTC. Its translation: CASSLGQGAPWNEQFF.

Details on this clone: The sample carries other DNA sequences with the same CDR3. V gene TRBV14 combines with J gene TRBJ1-6; 8 nucleotides align to TRBD1. The CDR3 covers 16 residues. Germline assignment: CDR1 SGHDN and CDR2 FVKESK. J lost 2 bases, V lost 2 bases, and 2 bases had no gene match. The CDR3 loop is CASSQSRGPYNSPLHF. CDR3 in DNA: TGTGCCAGCAGCCAATCCAGGGGGCCCTATAATTCACCCCTCCACTTT.

This clone was seen just once. The J gene is TRBJ2-7, the V gene TRBV10-2; 8 positions match TRBD2. Germline V gives CDR1 WSHSY, CDR2 SAAADI. With V trimmed by 4 bases and J by 1 base, 6 bases remained unmatched. There are 15 residues in the CDR3. DNA of the CDR3: TGCGCCAGCAGTGTAGCCAGCGGGGGTTCCTACGAGCAGTACTTC. Translation gives CASSVASGGSYEQYF.

This chain joins TRBV7-2 and TRBJ2-1; 10 bases map to TRBD1. The CDR3 totals 18 residues. V shed 5 bases and J 4 bases; nucleotides not matched to a gene: 14. Germline V gene lookup returns CDR1 SGHTA and CDR2 FQGNSA. CDR3 region: CASSPGPTGGLRYNEQFF. The CDR3 nucleotides read TGTGCCAGCAGCCCAGGGCCGACAGGGGGCCTTAGGTACAATGAGCAGTTCTTC.

The rearrangement links TRBV6-5 to TRBJ1-6, with 7 positions matching TRBD1. V trimming: 2 bases; J trimming: 4 bases; junction bases outside the gene matches: 5. Per the germline V gene, CDR1 is MNHEY and CDR2 is SVGAGI. The CDR3 spans 16 residues. In DNA, the CDR3 is TGTGCCAGCAGTTACAGTCCGGGACAGTATAATTCACCCCTCCACTTT. Translated: CASSYSPGQYNSPLHF.

V and J are TRBV18 and TRBJ1-1; a possible D gene is TRBD1 (6 bases). Trimming cost V 0 bases and J 4 bases, with 12 bases left between them. The CDR3 totals 15 residues. Looked up from germline, CDR1 is KGHSH and CDR2 is LQKENI. The chain's CDR3 is CASSPPRSGVTEAFF. The DNA for the CDR3 is TGTGCCAGCTCACCACCTCGTTCAGGGGTCACTGAAGCTTTCTTT.

This clone was seen only a few times. CDR3 amino acids: CASSYSRLAGAYEQYF. The CDR3 DNA sequence: TGTGCCAGCAGTTACTCGAGACTAGCGGGAGCCTACGAGCAGTACTTC. This chain links TRBV6-5 with TRBJ2-7; 12 bases are a match to TRBD2. Per germline, CDR1 MNHEY and CDR2 SVGAGI. The CDR3 spans 16 residues. With V trimmed by 0 bases and J by 2 bases, 2 bases remained unmatched.

The chain uses TRBV14 and TRBJ1-2, with D unclear. The CDR3 runs 13 residues. V lost 0 bases and J 8 bases, leaving 10 bases between the germline ends. The germline CDR1 and CDR2 sequences are SGHDN and FVKESK. DNA of the CDR3: TGTGCCAGCAGCCAAGATCGAGGGTGGGGCTACACCTTC. It is translated as CASSQDRGWGYTF.

The rearrangement joins TRBV19 to TRBJ2-7; 9 bases are a match to TRBD1. The CDR3 contains 13 residues. V was clipped by 9 bases and J by 6 bases; unmatched bases: 9. From germline, CDR1 is LNHDA and CDR2 SQIVND (reference sequence). Here the CDR3 DNA reads TGTGCCAGCTCCCCGGGACAGGGTTCCGAGCAGTACTTC. It specifies CASSPGQGSEQYF.

The chain couples TRBV6-5 to TRBJ1-5, with 7 positions matching TRBD1. Germline trimming cut 7 bases from V and 7 bases from J; bases unmatched to any gene: 4. In germline, CDR1 is MNHEY, CDR2 SVGAGI. The CDR3 runs to 12 residues. DNA for the CDR3: TGTGCCAGCAAAGGGGGCCGACAGCCCCAGCATTTT. This codes for CASKGGRQPQHF.

The chain couples TRBV4-2 to TRBJ2-3, with 14 bases fitting TRBD2. V lost 2 bases and J lost 3; bases outside the gene matches: 7. The germline V gene encodes CDR1 LGHNA and CDR2 YNFKEQ. CDR3 length: 18 residues. The CDR3 sequence is CASSQRRLAGGSTDTQYF. The CDR3 nucleotides are TGTGCCAGCAGCCAACGCCGACTAGCGGGAGGGAGTACAGATACGCAGTATTTT.

The genes are TRBV7-9 and TRBJ2-7, with D hard to call. Germline CDR1 reads SEHNR; CDR2 reads FQNEAQ (reference sequence). CDR3 length: 13 amino acids. V gave up 1 base and J gave up 3 bases, with 7 bases separating them. The CDR3 spells CASSLGGIYEQYF. In DNA form, the CDR3 reads TGTGCCAGCAGCTTAGGCGGAATCTACGAGCAGTACTTC.